These 19 T cell receptor beta chains were all obtained from the same sample, sequenced in a study of PD-1 blockade in mismatch repair-deficient tumors. Repertoires were generated with immunoSEQ multiplex PCR, while TCRdb's copy carries only in-frame clones and drops some. The sample has around 130,000 clones, about nine tenths seen once; the top ten hold approximately 10%. The starting material was peripheral blood, obtained just over 70 weeks after starting pembrolizumab. Receptor source: an adult with mismatch repair-deficient cancer.

The CDR3 loop is CASSPGDRGLSRDEQYF. CDR3 nucleotides: TGTGCCAGCAGCCCTGGCGACAGGGGACTATCTCGAGACGAGCAGTACTTC. The chain employs TRBV11-3 and TRBJ2-7; D possibly corresponds to TRBD1 (8 bases). Trimming stripped 5 bases from V and 5 bases from J, with 25 bases between. Per the germline V gene, CDR1 is SGHNT and CDR2 is YENEEA. This CDR3 has 17 residues.

The chain links TRBV6-1 to TRBJ1-1; 7 bases are shared with TRBD1. After removal of 8 bases from V and 4 bases from J, the junction contained 4 bases not matched to a gene. Germline V CDR1 and CDR2: MNHNS, SASEGT. This CDR3 spans 12 amino acids. CDR3 nucleotide sequence: TGTGCCAGCTTAGGACAGGTCACTGAAGCTTTCTTT. Residues: CASLGQVTEAFF.

V is TRBV4-3 and J is TRBJ2-3; D is undetermined. V lost 0 bases, J lost 10 bases, and 23 bases lay in between. Germline CDR1 reads LGHNA; CDR2 reads YSLEER. This CDR3 region has 17 residues. The CDR3 nucleotides read TGCGCCAGCAGCCAAGAGCTTCGACTTGCTGGTGCTCTATCGCAGTATTTT. Translating gives CASSQELRLAGALSQYF.

The V call is TRBV4-1, the J call TRBJ1-2; maybe TRBD1 (5 bases). Between the trimmed V and J ends, which lost 1 base and 4 bases, there was a span of 7 bases. Germline V gives CDR1 MGHRA, CDR2 YSYEKL. CDR3 length equals 13 residues. In DNA, the CDR3 is TGCGCCAGCAGCCAAGGGGACGGCTATGGCTACACCTTC. Encoded protein: CASSQGDGYGYTF.

In its sample, this clone was seen a few times. DNA for the CDR3: TGTGCCTGGGGTCCGGGACAGCACGTGCAGTACTTC. Translated, it gives CAWGPGQHVQYF. The chain joins TRBV30 to TRBJ2-7; TRBD1 matches at 7 bases. The length of the CDR3 is 12 residues. The germline V gene encodes CDR1 GTSNPN and CDR2 SVGIG (reference sequence). V was pared by 5 bases and J by 9 bases, with 10 bases of the junction left unmatched. Drawing the rest from reference TRBV30 and TRBJ2-7, the complete variable domain is SQTIHQWPATLVQPVGSPLSLECTVEGTSNPNLYWYRQAAGRGLQLLFYSVGIGQISSEVPQNLSASRPQDRQFILSSKKLLLSDSGFYLCAWGPGQHVQYFGPGTRLTVT.

The DNA of the CDR3 is TGTGCCAGCAGCGTTGGGGGGACTAGCGGACGCAGTGCCTACAATGAGCAGTTCTTC. Amino acid sequence: CASSVGGTSGRSAYNEQFF. The chain links TRBV9 to TRBJ2-1, with 11 bases fitting TRBD2. From germline, CDR1 is SGDLS and CDR2 YYNGEE. V was pared by 2 bases and J by 2 bases, with 12 bases of the junction left unmatched. CDR3 size: 19 residues. Supplemented by reference TRBV9 and TRBJ2-1, the full variable domain reads DSGVTQTPKHLITATGQRVTLRCSPRSGDLSVYWYQQSLDQGLQFLIQYYNGEERAKGNILERFSAQQFPDLHSELNLSSLELGDSALYFCASSVGGTSGRSAYNEQFFGPGTRLTVL.

The table lists this clone with a few counts. V gene TRBV6-6 combines with J gene TRBJ2-2, with D hard to call. V dropped 0 bases and J dropped 5 bases, with 4 bases sitting between them. CDR1 is MNHNY and CDR2 is SVGAGI in the germline V gene (reference sequence). The CDR3 loop spans 13 amino acids. The DNA for the CDR3 is TGTGCCAGCAGTTACTCGATTACCGGGGAGCTGTTTTTT. Protein product: CASSYSITGELFF.

The table lists this clone with a few counts. V is TRBV14 and J is TRBJ2-1; 14 bases line up with TRBD2. This CDR3 comprises 14 residues. V lost 4 bases to trimming and J lost 7 bases; unmatched junction nucleotides: 0. Germline V gives CDR1 SGHDN, CDR2 FVKESK. The CDR3 region has the DNA TGTGCCAGCAGCCGACTAGCGGGAGGGAATGAGCAGTTCTTC. Amino acid sequence: CASSRLAGGNEQFF.

The chain joins TRBV11-2 to TRBJ2-3; D may correspond to TRBD1 or TRBD2 (5 bases each). From germline, CDR1 is SGHAT and CDR2 FQNNGV. V was cut by 6 bases and J by 5 bases, with 15 bases left in between. This CDR3 is built from 14 residues. This chain's CDR3 is CASSLPGTLDTQYF. The CDR3 DNA is TGTGCCAGCAGTTTACCCGGGACCTTAGATACGCAGTATTTT.

This clone was seen only once. The V gene is TRBV21-1, the J gene TRBJ1-2. TRBV21-1 is designated a pseudogene. The CDR3 runs 15 residues. The CDR3 DNA is TGTGCCAGCACTCCCCGAGTGATCCTTAACTATGGCTACACCTTC. Protein product: CASTPRVILNYGYTF.

The chain carries TRBV2 and TRBJ2-5; 11 nucleotides agree with TRBD2. Germline V gene sequence: CDR1 SNHLY, CDR2 FYNNEI. The CDR3 extends over 15 amino acids. V shed 7 bases and J 4 bases; nucleotides not matched to a gene: 8. This chain's CDR3 is CASTAGLAARETQYF. The CDR3 nucleotides read TGTGCCAGCACGGCGGGACTAGCGGCCAGAGAGACCCAGTACTTC.

In this sample, this clone turned up once. V usage is TRBV5-1 and J usage is TRBJ2-7; D is uncertain. CDR1 and CDR2 (germline): SGHRS, YFSETQ. The CDR3 consists of 13 residues. V was clipped by 1 base and J by 3 bases, with 8 bases between them. The CDR3 region is CASSLLESYEQYF. CDR3 nucleotides: TGCGCCAGCAGCTTGTTGGAAAGCTACGAGCAGTACTTC.

This clone was seen once. This chain links TRBV19 with TRBJ1-5; D not certain. The CDR3 sequence is 15 residues long. Germline values: CDR1 LNHDA, CDR2 SQIVND (reference sequence). The V end lost 6 bases, the J end lost 0 bases, and 12 bases lay between the germline ends. This chain's CDR3 is CASRTLARSNQPQHF. In DNA form, the CDR3 reads TGTGCCAGTAGAACACTGGCTCGTAGCAATCAGCCCCAGCATTTT.

Worth noting for this clone: Other DNA sequences from this sample encode an identical CDR3 as well. This chain links TRBV5-1 with TRBJ2-7; the match to TRBD1 covers 10 bases. With V trimmed by 4 bases and J by 3 bases, 7 bases remained unmatched. The length of the CDR3 is 15 residues. Germline CDR1 reads SGHRS; CDR2 reads YFSETQ. The CDR3 is CASSRPDRGYYEQYF. The CDR3 bases are TGCGCCAGCAGCAGACCGGACAGGGGGTACTACGAGCAGTACTTC.

The chain carries TRBV9 and TRBJ2-1, with 10 bases identical to TRBD2. In germline, CDR1 is SGDLS, CDR2 YYNGEE. The CDR3 is 16 residues long. V lost 0 bases, J lost 5 bases, and 5 bases stayed unmatched. Here the CDR3 reads CASSVEGTSVNNEQFF. The CDR3 DNA reads TGTGCCAGCAGCGTAGAAGGGACTAGCGTGAACAATGAGCAGTTCTTC.

With regard to this clone: Its ends do not fully match the called genes, so a read error is possible. The rearrangement uses TRBV30 and TRBJ2-7; TRBD2 matches 9 bases. The CDR3 has 13 amino acids. The V gene's germline CDR1 is GTSNPN and CDR2 SVGIG (reference sequence). CDR3 protein: CAWGGTVPGLANF. The CDR3 DNA follows: TGTGCCTGGGGGGGGACGGTTCCCGGACTAGCGAACTTC.

The chain links TRBV7-9 to TRBJ2-3, with TRBD1 identical over 9 bases. The CDR3 sequence is 16 residues long. The V and J ends lost 5 bases and 4 bases, in that order; junction bases with no gene match: 10. Germline lookup yields CDR1 SEHNR and CDR2 FQNEAQ (reference sequence). The CDR3: CASSPPTGGKSDTQYF. CDR3 nucleotides: TGTGCCAGCAGCCCCCCGACAGGGGGTAAATCAGATACGCAGTATTTT.

This chain connects TRBV28 to TRBJ2-7; a weak D match, TRBD1 (5 bases). CDR1 and CDR2 (germline): MDHEN, SYDVKM. V lost 1 base, J lost 6 bases, and 10 bases lay in between. This CDR3 spans 13 amino acids. The CDR3 loop reads CASSLSTVSEQYF. CDR3 in DNA: TGTGCCAGCAGTTTATCGACAGTCTCCGAGCAGTACTTC.

This clone appeared a single time. The V and J genes are TRBV7-6 and TRBJ2-3; no clear D gene. V was pared by 2 bases and J by 0 bases, with 6 bases between. CDR1 is SGHVS, CDR2 FNYEAQ, per germline. The CDR3 is 14 amino acids. The CDR3 protein is CASSLLSSTDTQYF. The CDR3 DNA follows: TGTGCCAGCAGCTTACTTAGCAGCACAGATACGCAGTATTTT.